A selection of T cell receptor beta chains follows, all from one sample in a study of Ad26.COV2.S vaccination and SARS-CoV-2 variants. Sequenced by immunoSEQ multiplex PCR; TCRdb stores in-frame clones only, minus some. The sample includes about 420,000 clones, roughly 88% seen only once; the top ten take 3.5% to 4%. The specimen comprised peripheral blood, sampled in a trial of Ad26.COV2.S vaccine versus placebo. Receptors were obtained from a person aged 18-65 years who received the Ad26.COV2.S COVID-19 vaccine or a placebo. Each CDR3 is given without its conserved first and last residue.

V gene,CDR3 protein
TRBV27,ASSPKSKRRYGYT
TRBV9,ASSPMGGSGGYT
TRBV19,ASSVSGVAYEQY
TRBV29-1,SVELYQETQY
TRBV30,AWSVLGGTDTQY
TRBV29-1,SGDRAGQETQY
TRBV6-6,ASSYGPEAF
TRBV7-9,ASSTLTGAGETGELF
TRBV7-6,ASSLASAYEQY
TRBV9,ASSVGPTSGHEQF